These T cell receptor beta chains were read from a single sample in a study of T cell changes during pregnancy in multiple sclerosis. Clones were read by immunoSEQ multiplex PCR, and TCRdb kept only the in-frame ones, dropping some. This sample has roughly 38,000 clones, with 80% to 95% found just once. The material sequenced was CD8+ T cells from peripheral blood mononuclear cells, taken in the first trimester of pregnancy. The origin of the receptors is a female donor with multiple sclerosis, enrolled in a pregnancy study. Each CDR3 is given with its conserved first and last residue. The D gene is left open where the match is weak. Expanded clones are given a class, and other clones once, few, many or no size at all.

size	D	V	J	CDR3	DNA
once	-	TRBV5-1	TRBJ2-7	CASSLVGRGTYEQYF	TGCGCCAGCAGCTTGGTAGGAAGGGGCACCTACGAGCAGTACTTC
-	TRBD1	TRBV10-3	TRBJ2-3	CAISTPGQGPGTDTQYF	TGTGCCATCAGTACTCCGGGACAGGGCCCGGGCACAGATACGCAGTATTTT
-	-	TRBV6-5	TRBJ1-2	CASSTQGNYGYTF	TGTGCCAGCAGTACTCAGGGGAACTATGGCTACACCTTC
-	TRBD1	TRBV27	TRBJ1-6	CASSFLGTGSGSPLHF	TGTGCCAGCAGTTTTCTCGGGACAGGGTCGGGGTCACCCCTCCACTTT
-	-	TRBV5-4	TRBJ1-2	CASSPDSGGYTF	TGTGCCAGCAGCCCGGACAGTGGTGGCTACACCTTC
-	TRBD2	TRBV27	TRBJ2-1	CATAGGASGRLLQFF	TGTGCCACGGCCGGCGGGGCTAGCGGGAGATTACTGCAGTTCTTC
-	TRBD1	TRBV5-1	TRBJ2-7	CASSWTGLSYEQYF	TGCGCCAGCAGCTGGACAGGGCTGTCCTACGAGCAGTACTTC
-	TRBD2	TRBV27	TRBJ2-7	CASSFAGDFTYEQYF	TGTGCCAGCAGCTTCGCGGGAGACTTCACCTACGAGCAGTACTTC
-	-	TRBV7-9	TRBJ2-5	CASSFRGGPGQETQYF	TGTGCCAGCAGCTTTAGAGGGGGTCCGGGACAAGAGACCCAGTACTTC
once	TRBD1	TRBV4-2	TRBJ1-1	CASSQGTGVTEAFF	TGTGCCAGCAGCCAAGGGACAGGGGTTACTGAAGCTTTCTTT
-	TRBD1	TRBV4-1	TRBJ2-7	CASSQEPGQGPYEQYF	TGCGCCAGCAGCCAGGAACCGGGACAGGGTCCGTACGAGCAGTACTTC
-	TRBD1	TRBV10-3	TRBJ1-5	CATTQGDGNQPQHF	TGTGCCACCACACAGGGGGATGGCAATCAGCCCCAGCATTTT
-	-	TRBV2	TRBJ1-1	CASFEGNTEAFF	TGTGCCAGTTTTGAGGGAAATACTGAAGCTTTCTTT
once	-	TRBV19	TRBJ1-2	CASTPDSYGYTF	TGTGCCAGTACACCGGACAGCTATGGCTACACCTTC
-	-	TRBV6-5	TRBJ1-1	CASSYHFCGTEAFF	TGTGCCAGCAGTTACCACTTTTGCGGGACTGAAGCTTTCTTT
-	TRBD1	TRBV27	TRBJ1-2	CASSKTGGPNYGYTF	TGTGCCAGCAGCAAAACAGGGGGCCCTAACTATGGCTACACCTTC
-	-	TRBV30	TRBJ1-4	CAWSEQPRGLFF	TGTGCCTGGAGTGAGCAACCCAGAGGGCTGTTTTTT
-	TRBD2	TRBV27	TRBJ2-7	CASSLSVAGDEYF	TGTGCCAGCAGTTTATCGGTAGCGGGAGACGAGTACTTC
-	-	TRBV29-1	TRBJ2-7	CSVENAGDYEQYF	TGCAGCGTTGAAAATGCAGGGGATTACGAGCAGTACTTC
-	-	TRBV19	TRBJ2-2	CASSTSGELFF	TGTGCCAGTAGTACTTCCGGGGAGCTGTTTTTT
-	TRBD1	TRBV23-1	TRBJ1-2	CASSHPDRGRNYGYTF	TGCGCCAGCAGTCATCCCGACAGGGGGCGGAACTATGGCTACACCTTC
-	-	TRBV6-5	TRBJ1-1	CASTNAGVTEAFF	TGTGCCAGCACTAATGCAGGGGTCACTGAAGCTTTCTTT
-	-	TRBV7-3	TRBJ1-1	CASSFTVVNTEAFF	TGTGCCAGCAGCTTCACTGTGGTGAACACTGAAGCTTTCTTT
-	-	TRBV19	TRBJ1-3	CASRKGNSGNTIYF	TGTGCCAGTAGAAAGGGGAACTCTGGAAACACCATATATTTT
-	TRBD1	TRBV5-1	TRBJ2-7	CASSLTGAYEQYF	TGCGCCAGCAGCTTGACAGGGGCCTACGAGCAGTACTTC
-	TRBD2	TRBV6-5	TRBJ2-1	CASTHGTSVYNEQFF	TGTGCCAGCACCCACGGGACTAGCGTCTACAATGAGCAGTTCTTC
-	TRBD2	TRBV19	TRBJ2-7	CASSPSGGAESEQYF	TGTGCCAGTAGTCCTAGCGGGGGCGCGGAATCCGAGCAGTACTTC
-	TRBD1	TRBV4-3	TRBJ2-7	CASSHGTESYEQYF	TGCGCCAGCAGCCATGGGACAGAATCCTACGAGCAGTACTTC
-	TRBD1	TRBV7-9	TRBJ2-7	CASSLMTGTYYEQYF	TGTGCCAGCAGCTTGATGACAGGGACCTACTACGAGCAGTACTTC
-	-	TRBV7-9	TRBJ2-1	CASSPPNEQFF	TGTGCCAGCAGCCCTCCCAATGAGCAGTTCTTC
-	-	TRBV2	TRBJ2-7	CASSVFTGASSYEQYF	TGTGCCAGCAGCGTCTTCACGGGTGCGAGCTCCTACGAGCAGTACTTC
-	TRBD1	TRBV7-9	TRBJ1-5	CASSTGGFEPQHF	TGTGCCAGCAGTACAGGGGGGTTCGAGCCCCAGCATTTT
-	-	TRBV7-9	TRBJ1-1	CASSSMGGEHTEAFF	TGTGCCAGCAGCTCGATGGGAGGGGAGCACACTGAAGCTTTCTTT
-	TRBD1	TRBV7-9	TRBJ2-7	CASSPPPDRGASYEQYF	TGTGCCAGCAGCCCGCCCCCAGACAGGGGAGCCTCCTACGAGCAGTACTTC
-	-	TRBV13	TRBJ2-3	CASSSGSGADTQYF	TGTGCCAGCAGTTCGGGGTCGGGAGCAGATACGCAGTATTTT
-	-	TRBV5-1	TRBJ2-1	CASSSGLTTGGDEQFF	TGCGCCAGCAGCTCGGGCCTGACTACTGGAGGCGATGAGCAGTTCTTC
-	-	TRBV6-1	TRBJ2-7	CASSDMDYEQYF	TGTGCCAGCAGTGATATGGACTACGAGCAGTACTTC
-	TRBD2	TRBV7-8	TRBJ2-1	CASSLPSGPHNEQFF	TGTGCCAGCAGCTTACCTAGCGGGCCTCACAATGAGCAGTTCTTC
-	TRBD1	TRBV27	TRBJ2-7	CASSLTGTGAYEQYF	TGTGCCAGCAGTCTAACCGGGACAGGGGCCTACGAGCAGTACTTC
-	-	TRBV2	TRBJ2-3	CASALTSSSDDTQYF	TGTGCCAGCGCCCTTACTAGTAGCTCTGACGATACGCAGTATTTT
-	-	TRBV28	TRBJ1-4	CASSLRDTHIEKLFF	TGTGCCAGCAGTTTACGGGACACTCACATTGAAAAACTGTTTTTT
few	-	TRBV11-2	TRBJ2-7	CASSSGLDEQYF	TGTGCCAGCAGTTCAGGGTTGGACGAGCAGTACTTC
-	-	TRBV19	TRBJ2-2	CASSITGVNTGELFF	TGTGCCAGTAGTATAACGGGAGTGAACACCGGGGAGCTGTTTTTT
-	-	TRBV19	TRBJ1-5	CASSHSDSHYQPQHF	TGTGCCAGTAGTCACTCCGACAGTCACTATCAGCCCCAGCATTTT
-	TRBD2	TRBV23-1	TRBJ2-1	CASSQSRVAGAPGSYNEQFF	TGCGCCAGCAGTCAATCGAGGGTAGCGGGGGCCCCGGGCTCCTACAATGAGCAGTTCTTC
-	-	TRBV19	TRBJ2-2	CASSPLGGSGELFF	TGTGCCAGTAGTCCTTTGGGGGGTTCCGGGGAGCTGTTTTTT
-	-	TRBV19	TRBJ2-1	CASSMGLGNEQFF	TGTGCCAGTAGTATGGGGCTGGGCAATGAGCAGTTCTTC
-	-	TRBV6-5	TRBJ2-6	CATSLSGANVLTF	TGTGCCACCAGTCTATCTGGGGCCAACGTCCTGACTTTC
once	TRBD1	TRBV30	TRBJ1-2	CAWIRTGEYGYTF	TGTGCCTGGATTCGAACAGGGGAATATGGCTACACCTTC
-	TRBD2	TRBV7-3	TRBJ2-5	CASSLTWTSGQETQYF	TGTGCCAGCAGCTTAACTTGGACTAGCGGCCAAGAGACCCAGTACTTC
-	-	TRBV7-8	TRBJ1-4	CASSLGAGDNEKLFF	TGTGCCAGCAGCTTAGGGGCAGGGGATAATGAAAAACTGTTTTTT
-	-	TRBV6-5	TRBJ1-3	CASRRDRASGNTIYF	TGTGCCAGCAGGCGCGACAGAGCCTCTGGAAACACCATATATTTT
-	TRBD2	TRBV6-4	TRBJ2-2	CASSDSTSGDTGELFF	TGTGCCAGCAGTGATTCAACTAGCGGGGACACCGGGGAGCTGTTTTTT
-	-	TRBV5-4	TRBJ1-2	CASSSNEIESTF	TGTGCCAGCAGCTCCAATGAAATCGAGTCCACCTTC